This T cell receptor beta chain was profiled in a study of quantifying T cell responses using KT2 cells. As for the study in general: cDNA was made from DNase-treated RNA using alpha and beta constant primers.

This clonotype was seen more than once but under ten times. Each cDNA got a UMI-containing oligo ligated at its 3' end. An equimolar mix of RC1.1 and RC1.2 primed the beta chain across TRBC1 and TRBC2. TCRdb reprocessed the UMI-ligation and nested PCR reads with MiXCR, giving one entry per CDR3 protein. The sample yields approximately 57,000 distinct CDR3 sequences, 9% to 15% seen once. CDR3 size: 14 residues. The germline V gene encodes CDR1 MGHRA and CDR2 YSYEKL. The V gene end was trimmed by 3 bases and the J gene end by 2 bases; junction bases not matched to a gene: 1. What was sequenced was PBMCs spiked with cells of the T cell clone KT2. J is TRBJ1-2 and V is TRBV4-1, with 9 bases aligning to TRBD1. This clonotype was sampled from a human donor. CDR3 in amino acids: CASSQGTGNYGYTF. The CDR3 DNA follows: TGCGCCAGCAGCCAGGGGACAGGGAACTATGGCTACACCTTC.